The 22 T cell receptor beta chains below come from one sample, sequenced in a study of blood T cell repertoires in COVID-19. The repertoire was sequenced with immunoSEQ multiplex PCR; TCRdb's copy has only in-frame clones and lacks some. Here the sample spans nearly 250,000 clones, 85% being singletons. The specimen was PBMCs or T cells enriched from blood (not recorded which). The receptor source for this set is a woman aged 45-65 years with acute COVID-19.

V and J are TRBV29-1 and TRBJ1-1; 7 bases fit TRBD1. The CDR3 length is 13 residues. The trim removed 7 bases at V and 0 bases at J, leaving 5 bases unmatched. Germline CDR1 is SQVTM and CDR2 is ANQGSEA. Here the CDR3 reads CSGTGQMNTEAFF. The CDR3 bases are TGCAGCGGGACAGGCCAAATGAACACTGAAGCTTTCTTT.

The chain has TRBV11-2 and TRBJ2-7; TRBD2 aligns across 7 bases. With V trimmed by 8 bases and J by 2 bases, 12 bases remained unmatched. CDR3 size: 15 residues. CDR1 is SGHAT and CDR2 is FQNNGV in the germline V gene. The chain's CDR3 is CASRSLADLPYEQYF. The CDR3 DNA reads as TGTGCCAGCCGGAGCCTAGCGGACCTTCCCTACGAGCAGTACTTC.

The V and J genes are TRBV18 and TRBJ2-6; D is unresolved. CDR3 length equals 14 residues. Per the germline V gene, CDR1 is KGHSH and CDR2 is LQKENI. V was trimmed by 4 bases and J by 0 bases, leaving 4 bases between them. The CDR3 reads CASSRSSGANVLTF. CDR3 nucleotide sequence: TGTGCCAGCTCACGGAGCTCTGGGGCCAACGTCCTGACTTTC.

The chain is built from TRBV5-4 and TRBJ1-1; a possible D gene is TRBD1 (5 bases). This CDR3 has 15 residues. Germline lookup yields CDR1 SGHNT and CDR2 YYREEE (reference sequence). V lost 3 bases to trimming and J lost 4 bases, with 16 bases between them. The CDR3 coding sequence is TGTGCCAGCAGCTCAAGAGAAGGGGCCGGCACTGAAGCTTTCTTT. Translation gives CASSSREGAGTEAFF. The whole variable domain, filled in from reference TRBV5-4 and TRBJ1-1, reads ETGVTQSPTHLIKTRGQQVTLRCSSQSGHNTVSWYQQALGQGPQFIFQYYREEENGRGNFPPRFSGLQFPNYSSELNVNALELDDSALYLCASSSREGAGTEAFFGQGTRLTVV.

The CDR3: CASSQKSLVSSYNEQFF. The CDR3 coding sequence is TGTGCCAGTAGTCAAAAATCCCTAGTCAGCTCCTACAATGAGCAGTTCTTC. The chain couples TRBV19 to TRBJ2-1; D not certain. The germline V and J ends were trimmed by 5 bases and 0 bases, with 17 bases remaining between them. Germline assignment: CDR1 LNHDA and CDR2 SQIVND (reference sequence). This CDR3 is built from 17 residues.

The chain is built from TRBV10-3 and TRBJ1-1; the match to TRBD1 covers 11 bases. V lost 0 bases and J lost 9; bases outside the gene matches: 6. Germline loops: CDR1 ENHRY, CDR2 SYGVKD. The CDR3 sequence is 15 residues long. The CDR3 DNA follows: TGTGCCATCAGTGAGTCAGGGACAGGGGGGAGAAAAGCTTTCTTT. It translates to CAISESGTGGRKAFF.

The genes are TRBV9 and TRBJ1-2, with 12 positions matching TRBD1. CDR3 length equals 13 residues. V gave up 3 bases and J gave up 8 bases; unmatched junction bases: 2. Germline-derived CDR1 and CDR2 are SGDLS and YYNGEE. The CDR3 DNA follows: TGTGCCAGCAGCGAGGGGACAGGGGGCGGCTACACCTTC. It specifies CASSEGTGGGYTF.

The V call is TRBV6-5, the J call TRBJ1-1; tentative D call: TRBD1 (5 bases). The CDR3 sequence is 14 residues long. The V end lost 6 bases, the J end lost 0 bases, and 11 bases lay between the germline ends. Looked up from germline, CDR1 is MNHEY and CDR2 is SVGAGI. In nucleotides, the CDR3 is TGTGCCAGCAGCTCGGGGGAAGTGAACACTGAAGCTTTCTTT. This gives the protein CASSSGEVNTEAFF.

Only a few counts were recorded for this clone. The chain is built from TRBV5-1 and TRBJ2-1, with D possibly being TRBD1 (6 bases). Trimming took off 2 bases at V and 7 bases at J, with 10 bases between the two ends. Germline V lookup: CDR1 SGHRS, CDR2 YFSETQ. CDR3 length: 13 amino acids. CDR3 sequence (DNA): TGCGCCAGCAGCTTACAGGGCTGGAATGAGCAGTTCTTC. It encodes CASSLQGWNEQFF.

This clone is a singleton in its sample. CDR3 sequence (DNA): TGTGCCAGCAGCTTTGACCCAACAGGTGGCTACACCTTC. Its translation is CASSFDPTGGYTF. The chain uses TRBV7-2 and TRBJ1-2, with a tentative D call TRBD1 (5 bases). The CDR3 sequence is 13 residues long. The germline V gene has CDR1 SGHTA and CDR2 FQGNSA. Trimming pared 3 bases from V and 7 bases from J, leaving 12 bases between.

This chain joins TRBV27 and TRBJ1-5; 11 nucleotides align to TRBD1. Germline CDR1 and CDR2: MNHEY and SMNVEV (reference sequence). The CDR3 is made up of 15 amino acids. J lost 6 bases, V lost 4 bases, and 5 bases had no gene match. This CDR3 reads CASSSRDRGSQPQHF. The CDR3 nucleotides read TGTGCCAGCAGTTCTAGGGACAGGGGGAGTCAGCCCCAGCATTTT.

The chain has TRBV4-1 and TRBJ2-2, with D tentatively TRBD2 (5 bases). The germline V and J ends were trimmed by 0 bases and 4 bases, with 12 bases remaining between them. Germline values: CDR1 MGHRA, CDR2 YSYEKL. This CDR3 has 16 residues. In DNA form, the CDR3 reads TGCGCCAGCAGCCAAGAAGGGCTAGCTGGCACCGGGGAGCTGTTTTTT. It yields the protein CASSQEGLAGTGELFF.

The V call is TRBV6-5, the J call TRBJ2-7; 12 bases align to TRBD1. This CDR3 has 16 amino acids. Germline V CDR1 and CDR2: MNHEY, SVGAGI. V shed 0 bases, J shed 9 bases, and the junction held 9 bases outside the gene matches. The CDR3 coding sequence is TGTGCCAGCAGTTACTCGACTGGGACAGGGGGCGGCTTGCAGTACTTC. It specifies CASSYSTGTGGGLQYF.

CDR3: CASSPRDTADTQYF. The DNA for the CDR3 is TGCGCCAGCAGCCCCAGGGACACGGCAGATACGCAGTATTTT. The chain couples TRBV4-3 to TRBJ2-3, with D perhaps matching TRBD1 (6 bases). This CDR3 comprises 14 residues. Trimming removed 4 bases at V and 4 bases at J, with 12 bases between. Germline V gene sequence: CDR1 LGHNA, CDR2 YSLEER.

V usage is TRBV10-3 and J usage is TRBJ2-3; 7 positions match TRBD2. The J segment lost 2 bases and the V segment lost 0 bases, leaving 8 bases of the junction unmatched. Germline V gives CDR1 ENHRY, CDR2 SYGVKD. This CDR3 spans 17 amino acids. CDR3 coding DNA: TGTGCCATCAGTGAGTCGGGGGGGAACTCCCTCACAGATACGCAGTATTTT. Translating it yields CAISESGGNSLTDTQYF.

The rearrangement uses TRBV9 and TRBJ2-2; D remains unclear. Trimming removed 4 bases at V and 5 bases at J, with 9 bases between. The CDR3 totals 13 residues. Germline CDR1 and CDR2: SGDLS and YYNGEE. CDR3 DNA: TGTGCCAGCAGCCGTGGAGAAACCGGGGAGCTGTTTTTT. Amino acid sequence: CASSRGETGELFF.

The V call is TRBV9, the J call TRBJ1-5; 10 bases match TRBD1. Losses at the gene ends were 4 bases for V and 7 bases for J; bases not matched to a gene: 5. The CDR3 runs 14 residues. Looked up from germline, CDR1 is SGDLS and CDR2 is YYNGEE. CDR3 DNA: TGTGCCAGCAGCCTCCGGGACAGGGGACAGCCCCAGCATTTT. Its translation is CASSLRDRGQPQHF.

This chain joins TRBV7-8 and TRBJ1-1, with TRBD1 matching over 7 bases. V lost 5 bases and J lost 5; bases outside the gene matches: 8. In germline, CDR1 is SGHVS, CDR2 FQNEAQ. The CDR3 sequence is 14 residues long. CDR3 sequence: CASSPWDSGTEAFF. DNA of the CDR3: TGTGCCAGCAGCCCCTGGGACAGCGGGACTGAAGCTTTCTTT.

V gene TRBV18 combines with J gene TRBJ1-1; D is ambiguous. Trimming pared 4 bases from V and 4 bases from J, leaving 4 bases between. The CDR3 consists of 11 residues. Germline CDR1 KGHSH, CDR2 LQKENI. The CDR3 sequence: CASSLVTEAFF. CDR3 DNA sequence: TGTGCCAGCTCACTCGTCACTGAAGCTTTCTTT.

This clone was seen ten or more times. The junction does not match germline at one end; this may be a read error. The chain couples TRBV4-2 to TRBJ1-6; 9 positions agree with TRBD1. The CDR3 extends over 17 amino acids. CDR1 and CDR2 from the germline V gene are LGHNA and YNFKEQ. The CDR3 loop is CASSPATGTGTRSPLHF. The CDR3 DNA sequence: TGTGCCAGCAGCCCCGCAACCGGGACAGGGACACGATCACCCCTTCACTTT.

This chain links TRBV5-1 with TRBJ1-2, with 8 nucleotides matching TRBD1. The V gene end was trimmed by 3 bases and the J gene end by 2 bases; junction bases not matched to a gene: 6. The germline V gene has CDR1 SGHRS and CDR2 YFSETQ. CDR3 length: 15 residues. The CDR3 loop is CASSSAGGANYGYTF. The CDR3 bases are TGCGCCAGCAGCTCAGCAGGGGGCGCCAACTATGGCTACACCTTC.

J is TRBJ2-7 and V is TRBV12-5; D might be TRBD1 (6 bases). Germline CDR1 and CDR2: LGHNT and FRNRAP. Trimming cost V 1 base and J 4 bases, with 11 bases left between them. CDR3 length: 14 amino acids. The CDR3 protein is CASGLGQGHYEQYF. The DNA of the CDR3 is TGTGCTAGTGGTTTGGGGCAGGGGCATTACGAGCAGTACTTC.